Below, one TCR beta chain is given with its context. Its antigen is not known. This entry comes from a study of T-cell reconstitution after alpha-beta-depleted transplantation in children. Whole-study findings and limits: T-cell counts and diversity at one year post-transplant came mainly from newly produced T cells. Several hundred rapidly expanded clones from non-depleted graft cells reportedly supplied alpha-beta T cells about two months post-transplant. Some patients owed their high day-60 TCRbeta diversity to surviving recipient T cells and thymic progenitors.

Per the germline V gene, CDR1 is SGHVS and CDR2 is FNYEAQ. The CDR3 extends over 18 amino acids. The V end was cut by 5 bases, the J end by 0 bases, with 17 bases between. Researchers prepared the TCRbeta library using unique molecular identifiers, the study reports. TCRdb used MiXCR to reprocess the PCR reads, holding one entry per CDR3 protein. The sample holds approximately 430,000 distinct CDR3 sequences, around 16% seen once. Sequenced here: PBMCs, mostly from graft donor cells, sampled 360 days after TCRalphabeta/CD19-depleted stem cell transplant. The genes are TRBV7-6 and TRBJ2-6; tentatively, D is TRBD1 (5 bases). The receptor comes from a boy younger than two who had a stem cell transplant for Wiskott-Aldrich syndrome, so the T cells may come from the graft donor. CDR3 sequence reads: CASSPRPLQASGANVLTF. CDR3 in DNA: TGTGCCAGCAGCCCGCGGCCTTTACAGGCCTCTGGGGCCAACGTCCTGACTTTC.